The 30 T cell receptor beta chains below come from one sample, sequenced in a study of shared clonotypes between healthy human individuals. CD45RO-negative, CCR7-selected cells formed the naive CD8 fraction, which excluded terminally differentiated effector memory CD45RA+ cells. Sequencing used immunoSEQ multiplex PCR; TCRdb keeps in-frame clones, though not all of them. The sample shows about 2 million clones, about 95% of them seen only once. Sequencing was done on a sample of naive CD8+ T cells sorted from blood. These receptors all come from a man between 18 and 29 years old in good health.

The chain is built from TRBV2 and TRBJ1-2; unclear D gene. The CDR3 consists of 14 residues. The germline gives CDR1 SNHLY, CDR2 FYNNEI. V shed 2 bases and J shed 2 bases, with 9 bases lying between them. CDR3 DNA: TGTGCCAGCAGTGAAACAGAAGGGAACTATGGCTACACCTTC. It yields the protein CASSETEGNYGYTF.

For this clone: In the same sample, other DNA sequences code for this CDR3. The chain uses TRBV19 and TRBJ2-2; tentatively, D is TRBD2 (6 bases). Trimming removed 3 bases from V and 6 bases from J, with 8 bases in between. The length of the CDR3 is 13 residues. Germline CDR1 and CDR2: LNHDA and SQIVND (reference sequence). This CDR3 reads CASSISGAGELFF. The CDR3 bases are TGTGCCAGTAGTATTTCGGGAGCCGGGGAGCTGTTTTTT.

The V and J genes are TRBV5-6 and TRBJ2-3; 8 nucleotides align to TRBD1. This CDR3 is built from 13 residues. Trimming at V came to 6 bases and at J to 6 bases, leaving 6 bases not matched to a gene. The germline V gene encodes CDR1 SGHDT and CDR2 YYEEEE. The CDR3 DNA is TGTGCCAGCATCGGACAGGGTGAGGATACGCAGTATTTT. Its protein is CASIGQGEDTQYF.

The CDR3 loop is CASSEGEVANYGYTF. The CDR3 nucleotides are TGTGCCAGCAGCGAGGGGGAGGTAGCTAACTATGGCTACACCTTC. V gene TRBV9 combines with J gene TRBJ1-2, with a possible D match to TRBD1 (6 bases). V lost 3 bases and J 0 bases, leaving 12 bases between the germline ends. Germline V gene sequence: CDR1 SGDLS, CDR2 YYNGEE. The CDR3 spans 15 residues.

The genes are TRBV7-9 and TRBJ2-7; no clear D gene. V was cut by 5 bases and J by 2 bases, with 10 bases left in between. Per the germline V gene, CDR1 is SEHNR and CDR2 is FQNEAQ (reference sequence). The CDR3 is 13 amino acids. This CDR3 is CASSEQFAYEQYF. The CDR3 DNA reads as TGTGCCAGCAGCGAGCAATTTGCCTACGAGCAGTACTTC.

The genes are TRBV2 and TRBJ2-7; D may be TRBD2 (6 bases). This CDR3 is 13 amino acids long. The V gene lost 4 bases and the J gene lost 2 bases, with 9 bases spanning the gap. CDR1 SNHLY and CDR2 FYNNEI come from the germline V gene. This chain's CDR3 is CASSVSGAYEQYF. CDR3 sequence (DNA): TGTGCCAGCAGTGTGTCGGGGGCCTACGAGCAGTACTTC.

The J gene is TRBJ2-7, the V gene TRBV29-1; TRBD2 might be the D (6 bases). The germline CDR1 and CDR2 sequences are SQVTM and ANQGSEA. V was shortened by 4 bases and J by 3 bases, with 10 bases between the two germline ends. The CDR3 extends over 12 amino acids. The CDR3 loop is CSVGRDFYEQYF. The DNA of the CDR3 is TGCAGCGTTGGTCGGGACTTCTACGAGCAGTACTTC.

V usage is TRBV5-1 and J usage is TRBJ1-6, with 7 bases lining up with TRBD1. The V gene end was trimmed by 0 bases and the J gene end by 4 bases; junction bases not matched to a gene: 4. The CDR3 covers 16 residues. Germline V CDR1 and CDR2: SGHRS, YFSETQ. The CDR3 region is CASSLGQGPYNSPLHF. The CDR3 nucleotides are TGCGCCAGCAGCTTGGGACAGGGTCCATATAATTCACCCCTCCACTTT.

This clone is a singleton in its sample. The rearrangement uses TRBV6-5 and TRBJ1-4, with 9 positions matching TRBD1. The CDR3 runs to 16 residues. Per germline, CDR1 MNHEY and CDR2 SVGAGI. V lost 3 bases, J lost 8 bases, and 10 bases stayed unmatched. DNA of the CDR3: TGTGCCAGCAGTTATTCTAGACAGGGGGAGGGAGAAAAACTGTTTTTT. Amino acids: CASSYSRQGEGEKLFF.

Written as DNA, the CDR3 is TGCAGCTTGGGACAGGGAAACGAGCAGTTCTTC. This translates into CSLGQGNEQFF. The gene calls are TRBV29-1 and TRBJ2-1; 9 positions agree with TRBD1. V was clipped by 8 bases and J by 10 bases; unmatched bases: 6. Germline loops: CDR1 SQVTM, CDR2 ANQGSEA. This CDR3 is 11 amino acids long.

Details on this clone: Other DNA sequences in this specimen translate into the identical CDR3. The chain employs TRBV4-1 and TRBJ2-5, with 12 bases lining up with TRBD2. The CDR3 loop spans 15 amino acids. CDR1 is MGHRA, CDR2 YSYEKL, per germline. The ends lost 2 bases at V and 5 bases at J; junction bases unmatched: 3. CDR3 sequence (DNA): TGCGCCAGCAGCCAACTAGCGGGAGGGTTGGAGACCCAGTACTTC. It encodes CASSQLAGGLETQYF.

The gene calls are TRBV27 and TRBJ1-1; D may be TRBD1 (5 bases). CDR3 length equals 13 residues. CDR1 MNHEY and CDR2 SMNVEV come from the germline V gene (reference sequence). With 7 bases removed from V and 11 bases from J, the gap between germline ends came to 20 bases. The CDR3 DNA reads as TGTGCCAGCAAACAGTTAGGGAGGGGAGAGGCTTTCTTT. It yields the protein CASKQLGRGEAFF.

The chain is built from TRBV19 and TRBJ2-1, with 9 positions matching TRBD2. The V and J ends lost 6 bases and 2 bases, in that order; junction bases with no gene match: 20. Per germline, CDR1 LNHDA and CDR2 SQIVND (reference sequence). The CDR3 is made up of 20 amino acids. CDR3 sequence reads: CASSPRVPASGGPTYNEQFF. The CDR3 region has the DNA TGTGCCAGTAGCCCCCGCGTCCCCGCCAGCGGGGGGCCCACCTACAATGAGCAGTTCTTC.

This chain joins TRBV4-1 and TRBJ1-5, with 8 bases aligning to TRBD1. V lost 3 bases, J lost 1 base, and 2 bases stayed unmatched. The CDR3 length is 15 residues. Per the germline V gene, CDR1 is MGHRA and CDR2 is YSYEKL. For the CDR3, the DNA is TGCGCCAGCAGCCACTGGACAGGGAGCAATCAGCCCCAGCATTTT. Translated: CASSHWTGSNQPQHF.

This chain links TRBV27 with TRBJ2-3, with D hard to call. The CDR3 covers 14 residues. Trimming stripped 6 bases from V and 6 bases from J, with 16 bases between. Germline V gene data show CDR1 as MNHEY and CDR2 as SMNVEV (reference sequence). The CDR3 sequence: CASRGFLLSDTQYF. The CDR3 nucleotides are TGTGCCAGCAGGGGTTTCTTATTGAGCGATACGCAGTATTTT.

Here the CDR3 reads CASSPGTGYFNQPQHF. CDR3 nucleotides: TGTGCCAGCAGTCCAGGGACAGGCTATTTCAATCAGCCCCAGCATTTT. This rearrangement joins TRBV6-6 to TRBJ1-5, with TRBD1 matching over 8 bases. The germline V gene encodes CDR1 MNHNY and CDR2 SVGAGI (reference sequence). The CDR3 length is 16 residues. V was pared by 5 bases and J by 3 bases, with 9 bases of the junction left unmatched.

The CDR3 DNA follows: TGTGCCAGCAGTTTACTGATAGGCACAGATACGCAGTATTTT. Translated, it gives CASSLLIGTDTQYF. V is TRBV28 and J is TRBJ2-3; D is ambiguous. From germline, CDR1 is MDHEN and CDR2 SYDVKM. V was shortened by 2 bases and J by 1 base, with 7 bases between the two germline ends. This CDR3 is 14 amino acids long.

The chain recombines TRBV7-9 with TRBJ2-7; TRBD2 is a possible D gene (5 bases). Germline assignment: CDR1 SEHNR and CDR2 FQNEAQ (reference sequence). This CDR3 is built from 14 residues. The V and J ends lost 2 bases and 7 bases respectively, with 15 bases between them. The CDR3 coding sequence is TGTGCCAGCAGCTTAACGGGATCCCCAGATGAGCAGTACTTC. Protein product: CASSLTGSPDEQYF.

The chain recombines TRBV13 with TRBJ1-2, with D perhaps TRBD1 (6 bases). The CDR3 spans 15 residues. Trimming took 5 bases from V and 5 from J, leaving 18 bases between them. The germline V gene has CDR1 PRHDT and CDR2 FYEKMQ (reference sequence). The CDR3 protein is CASSAHTGIEYGYTF. The CDR3 nucleotides are TGTGCCAGCAGCGCCCATACAGGGATAGAATATGGCTACACCTTC.

The genes are TRBV6-6 and TRBJ2-5; D gene unclear. Germline V CDR1 and CDR2: MNHNY, SVGAGI (reference sequence). This CDR3 region has 12 residues. V was clipped by 2 bases and J by 3 bases, with 4 bases between them. This CDR3 reads CASSYREETQYF. In nucleotides, the CDR3 is TGTGCCAGCAGTTACAGGGAAGAGACCCAGTACTTC.

In the case of this clone: Other DNA sequences from this sample encode an identical CDR3 as well. J is TRBJ1-5 and V is TRBV4-1, with D tentatively TRBD1 (6 bases). Germline V gene sequence: CDR1 MGHRA, CDR2 YSYEKL. The V end was cut by 0 bases, the J end by 4 bases, with 10 bases between. The CDR3 spans 15 residues. The CDR3 spells CASSQDGQGNQPQHF. CDR3 in DNA: TGCGCCAGCAGCCAAGATGGGCAGGGGAATCAGCCCCAGCATTTT.

The chain couples TRBV10-3 to TRBJ2-3; D is unclear. The CDR3 sequence is 15 residues long. The V end lost 2 bases, the J end lost 3 bases, and 12 bases lay between the germline ends. Germline V lookup: CDR1 ENHRY, CDR2 SYGVKD. CDR3 DNA sequence: TGTGCCATCAGTGAGGGCACGCTGGGGACAGATACGCAGTATTTT. It encodes CAISEGTLGTDTQYF.

The genes are TRBV6-1 and TRBJ2-5; 9 bases align to TRBD1. The CDR3 runs 15 residues. V was pared by 6 bases and J by 2 bases, with 7 bases of the junction left unmatched. The germline V gene encodes CDR1 MNHNS and CDR2 SASEGT. The DNA for the CDR3 is TGTGCCAGCAGCCCGGGACAGGGCTCTCAAGAGACCCAGTACTTC. It yields the protein CASSPGQGSQETQYF.

The chain combines TRBV10-3 with TRBJ2-1; no definite D call. The CDR3 extends over 16 amino acids. Germline V gene lookup returns CDR1 ENHRY and CDR2 SYGVKD. Trimming cost V 0 bases and J 0 bases, with 9 bases left between them. The CDR3 reads CAISESAVRSYNEQFF. The CDR3, as DNA: TGTGCCATCAGTGAGTCGGCAGTACGCTCCTACAATGAGCAGTTCTTC.

The chain combines TRBV11-3 with TRBJ2-7; 9 bases agree with TRBD1. Looked up from germline, CDR1 is SGHNT and CDR2 is YENEEA. CDR3 length: 14 amino acids. V shed 5 bases and J 5 bases; nucleotides not matched to a gene: 7. The CDR3 sequence: CASSPGTGSHEQYF. The CDR3 nucleotides read TGTGCCAGCAGCCCCGGGACAGGGTCCCACGAGCAGTACTTC.

V and J are TRBV27 and TRBJ2-1, with 11 bases identical to TRBD2. Trimming removed 6 bases from V and 0 bases from J; junction bases left unmatched: 4. This CDR3 comprises 16 residues. CDR1 MNHEY and CDR2 SMNVEV come from the germline V gene (reference sequence). The DNA of the CDR3 is TGTGCCAGCAGGATTACTAGCGGGAGCTCCTACAATGAGCAGTTCTTC. Protein: CASRITSGSSYNEQFF.

As concerns this clone: Additional DNA sequences in this sample encode the identical CDR3. This chain connects TRBV27 to TRBJ1-3; D is perhaps TRBD1 (5 bases). This CDR3 has 15 residues. Germline CDR1 MNHEY, CDR2 SMNVEV (reference sequence). Between the trimmed V and J ends, which lost 0 bases and 2 bases, there was a span of 8 bases. This CDR3 is CASSLSLGAGNTIYF. The CDR3 nucleotides read TGTGCCAGCAGTTTATCGCTGGGGGCTGGAAACACCATATATTTT.

This clone was seen only once. This chain joins TRBV9 and TRBJ2-5, with 10 positions matching TRBD2. CDR1 and CDR2 from the germline V gene are SGDLS and YYNGEE. V shed 4 bases, J shed 5 bases, and the junction held 8 bases outside the gene matches. The CDR3 spans 15 residues. The CDR3 DNA reads as TGTGCCAGCAGCTCTCAGGGACTAGCGCAGGAGACCCAGTACTTC. Translation: CASSSQGLAQETQYF.

The V and J genes are TRBV30 and TRBJ2-1; D might be TRBD1 (6 bases). This CDR3 contains 17 residues. The ends were cut back, 1 base at V and 2 bases at J, with 18 bases in the middle. CDR1 and CDR2 from the germline V gene are GTSNPN and SVGIG (reference sequence). CDR3 sequence (DNA): TGTGCCTGGAGTGGGGTCTCCGGGACACTCACCTACAATGAGCAGTTCTTC. This encodes CAWSGVSGTLTYNEQFF.

A note on this clone: At the DNA level, this CDR3 is encoded by other sequences in the same sample as well. The chain employs TRBV27 and TRBJ2-7; D gene ambiguous. The CDR3 has 13 amino acids. V lost 0 bases and J lost 6, with 9 bases in between. Germline values: CDR1 MNHEY, CDR2 SMNVEV (reference sequence). The CDR3, as DNA: TGTGCCAGCAGTTTATCCGGCCCCGGCGAGCAGTACTTC. Protein sequence: CASSLSGPGEQYF.